Sequencing of this TCR beta chain was carried out in a study of control samples from healthy donors and cancer patients. Assay used: immunoSEQ multiplex PCR; TCRdb lists only in-frame clones, some missing. The table lists roughly 100,000 clones, roughly 90% of them singletons. The CDR3 totals 17 residues. Per the germline V gene, CDR1 is SGHDN and CDR2 is FVKESK. Trimming cost V 0 bases and J 1 base, with 10 bases left between them. The TCR comes from a man aged 55 to 69 with lung cancer. J is TRBJ1-6 and V is TRBV14; D unclear. What was sequenced was PBMCs. CDR3 coding DNA: TGTGCCAGCAGCCAAGATGGTATGAAGTCCTATAATTCACCCCTCCACTTT. This codes for CASSQDGMKSYNSPLHF.